What follows describes a single T cell receptor beta chain. This specimen belongs to a study of blood T cell repertoires in COVID-19. The CDR3 sequence is 15 residues long. In germline, CDR1 is LNHDA, CDR2 SQIVND (reference sequence). V was trimmed by 5 bases and J by 6 bases, leaving 17 bases between them. Only in-frame clones appear in the TCRdb table, and some are missing; sequencing was by immunoSEQ multiplex PCR. The data hold approximately 210,000 clones, with about 88% observed a single time. The origin of this receptor is a woman aged 40 to 50 who had recovered from COVID-19. J is TRBJ2-1 and V is TRBV19; D gene unclear. Material: peripheral blood. The CDR3 nucleotides are TGTGCCAGTAGTCCCTCCCCAGCGCCCACCAATGAGCAGTTCTTC. Its protein product is CASSPSPAPTNEQFF.